A single sample gave rise to the 10 T cell receptor beta chains below, sequenced in a study of cytomegalovirus exposure and HLA in healthy donors. Produced via immunoSEQ multiplex PCR; TCRdb's table is partial and in-frame only. The profile shows about 310,000 clones, over 75% of them singletons. The sequenced sample consisted of PBMCs. These receptor sequences come from a man aged 30-40 years in good health and CMV-seronegative.

This clone appeared a few times. The rearrangement uses TRBV7-9 and TRBJ2-1; 8 nucleotides line up with TRBD2. V lost 3 bases, J lost 5 bases, and 6 bases stayed unmatched. The CDR3 runs 15 residues. Germline V gene lookup returns CDR1 SEHNR and CDR2 FQNEAQ (reference sequence). The CDR3 spells CASSFGGGRDNEQFF. As DNA, the CDR3 is TGTGCCAGCAGCTTCGGCGGGGGGCGGGACAATGAGCAGTTCTTC.

The chain combines TRBV5-6 with TRBJ2-5; TRBD1 is a possible D gene (6 bases). The germline V gene encodes CDR1 SGHDT and CDR2 YYEEEE. Trimming stripped 1 base from V and 5 bases from J, with 18 bases between. The CDR3 consists of 16 residues. CDR3 loop: CASSLPSWGPSETQYF. CDR3 bases: TGTGCCAGCAGCTTGCCTTCCTGGGGGCCCTCGGAGACCCAGTACTTC.

The chain is built from TRBV30 and TRBJ1-2; D possibly corresponds to TRBD1 (5 bases). The germline V gene encodes CDR1 GTSNPN and CDR2 SVGIG (reference sequence). The V and J ends lost 3 bases and 5 bases respectively, with 16 bases between them. CDR3 size: 14 residues. The CDR3 DNA reads TGTGCCTGGAGACGGCAGGGCGGCAGTTATGGCTACACCTTC. It is translated as CAWRRQGGSYGYTF.

This sequence joins TRBV27 and TRBJ2-1, with D unclear. Trimming removed 5 bases from V and 5 bases from J, with 16 bases in between. The CDR3 runs 15 residues. Looked up from germline, CDR1 is MNHEY and CDR2 is SMNVEV (reference sequence). The CDR3 DNA is TGTGCCAGCAGTCGAGTAGAAAAACTGGACAATGAGCAGTTCTTC. It is translated as CASSRVEKLDNEQFF.

The V call is TRBV7-8, the J call TRBJ1-2; maybe TRBD1 (6 bases). CDR1 is SGHVS, CDR2 FQNEAQ, per germline. V lost 2 bases to trimming and J lost 2 bases, with 9 bases between them. CDR3 length: 14 residues. CDR3 nucleotides: TGTGCCAGCAGCTTAAGGACAGAGAACTATGGCTACACCTTC. Residues: CASSLRTENYGYTF.

The rearrangement links TRBV11-2 to TRBJ2-1; TRBD1 matches 10 bases. The CDR3 extends over 16 amino acids. Per the germline V gene, CDR1 is SGHAT and CDR2 is FQNNGV. V gave up 2 bases and J gave up 4 bases; unmatched junction bases: 5. Here the CDR3 DNA reads TGTGCCAGCAGCTTATGGGGACAGGGGAGTTACAATGAGCAGTTCTTC. This codes for CASSLWGQGSYNEQFF.

This clone was counted between two and nine times. This chain uses TRBV10-3 with TRBJ2-7; D is undetermined. The CDR3 spans 14 residues. Germline CDR1 is ENHRY and CDR2 is SYGVKD. With 0 bases removed from V and 1 base from J, the gap between germline ends came to 7 bases. The CDR3 nucleotides are TGTGCCATCAGTGAGTCGATAGTATCCTACGAGCAGTACTTC. Protein: CAISESIVSYEQYF.

The V gene is TRBV18, the J gene TRBJ2-2; 8 nucleotides align to TRBD1. The germline gives CDR1 KGHSH, CDR2 LQKENI. The CDR3 length is 16 residues. Trimming at V came to 4 bases and at J to 4 bases, leaving 8 bases not matched to a gene. The CDR3 DNA reads TGTGCCAGCTCACACTTACTCACAGGGGGCACCGGGGAGCTGTTTTTT. Translation gives CASSHLLTGGTGELFF.

The genes are TRBV5-1 and TRBJ2-3; D remains ambiguous. Germline CDR1 and CDR2: SGHRS and YFSETQ. Deletions cut 4 bases from V and 0 bases from J, with 15 bases between. This CDR3 has 16 amino acids. The CDR3 region is CASSRVTDLSTDTQYF. DNA of the CDR3: TGCGCCAGCAGCAGAGTCACAGACCTTAGCACAGATACGCAGTATTTT.

The chain links TRBV7-9 to TRBJ1-6, with 7 positions matching TRBD1. The CDR3 consists of 19 residues. Germline V gives CDR1 SEHNR, CDR2 FQNEAQ (reference sequence). J gave up 0 bases and V 8 bases, and 16 bases lay outside the gene matches. Here the CDR3 DNA reads TGTGCCAGCCTTCGCGCGGTAGGGACAGAAGCCTCCTATAATTCACCCCTCCACTTT. Translating gives CASLRAVGTEASYNSPLHF.